Listed below are T cell receptor beta chains from one sample, sequenced in a study of CD8 T cells in Susac syndrome. Using its own MiXCR run on the immunoSEQ multiplex PCR reads, TCRdb lists one record per CDR3 protein. This table has approximately 120,000 distinct CDR3 sequences, approximately 93% appearing once. Sequenced sample: CD8+ T cells from PBMCs. These receptors all stem from a human donor with multiple sclerosis. The CDR3 runs from the conserved cysteine through the conserved F or W. The D gene is left open where the match is weak. Part of the rows lack a size; the others show once, few, many or a class for expanded clones.

j_call: TRBJ2-5; d_call: .; v_call: TRBV7-9; clone_size: .; cdr3_nt: TGTGCCAGCAGCTCTCAGGAGGACCCACAAGAGACCCAGTACTTC; cdr3_aa: CASSSQEDPQETQYF
j_call: TRBJ1-1; d_call: .; v_call: TRBV7-9; clone_size: once; cdr3_nt: TGTGCCAGCAGCTCGAAGGACAGCCCCACGAACACTGAAGCTTTCTTT; cdr3_aa: CASSSKDSPTNTEAFF
j_call: TRBJ1-5; d_call: TRBD1; v_call: TRBV6-5; clone_size: .; cdr3_nt: TGTGCCAGCAGTTATTTAGGGGGCGCGACTGGTCAGCCCCAGCATTTT; cdr3_aa: CASSYLGGATGQPQHF
j_call: TRBJ2-7; d_call: .; v_call: TRBV27; clone_size: few; cdr3_nt: TGTGCCAGCAGTTTTAGGGGGGACTCCTACGAGCAGTACTTC; cdr3_aa: CASSFRGDSYEQYF
j_call: TRBJ2-7; d_call: .; v_call: TRBV7-6; clone_size: .; cdr3_nt: TGTGCCAGCAGCGTACAGGGATACTACGAGCAGTACTTC; cdr3_aa: CASSVQGYYEQYF
j_call: TRBJ2-3; d_call: .; v_call: TRBV20-1; clone_size: .; cdr3_nt: TGCAGTGCTAGAGATCAGTGGGGGGGCAGGGATACGCAGTATTTT; cdr3_aa: CSARDQWGGRDTQYF
j_call: TRBJ1-1; d_call: .; v_call: TRBV29-1; clone_size: .; cdr3_nt: TGCAGCGTTGAAGATCGGAGGGAGCTGAACACTGAAGCTTTCTTT; cdr3_aa: CSVEDRRELNTEAFF
j_call: TRBJ2-5; d_call: TRBD1; v_call: TRBV13; clone_size: .; cdr3_nt: TGTGCCAGCAGCTCATCGGACAGGGGAAAACAAGAGACCCAGTACTTC; cdr3_aa: CASSSSDRGKQETQYF
j_call: TRBJ2-1; d_call: .; v_call: TRBV3-1; clone_size: .; cdr3_nt: TGTGCCAGCAGCCAAAGGGGGGCACCGATCCCGGAGCAGTTCTTC; cdr3_aa: CASSQRGAPIPEQFF
j_call: TRBJ1-6; d_call: .; v_call: TRBV19; clone_size: once; cdr3_nt: TGTGCCAGTAGTATAGGACCCGGGGTACCCCTCCACTTT; cdr3_aa: CASSIGPGVPLHF
j_call: TRBJ1-1; d_call: .; v_call: TRBV7-9; clone_size: once; cdr3_nt: TGTGCCAGCAGCTTAGCCAGGGGCGAGACTGAAGCTTTCTTT; cdr3_aa: CASSLARGETEAFF
j_call: TRBJ2-4; d_call: TRBD1; v_call: TRBV7-9; clone_size: .; cdr3_nt: TGTGCCAGCAGCCCCTCTATGACAGGGAAGGGTGTTAGAAACATTCAGTACTTC; cdr3_aa: CASSPSMTGKGVRNIQYF
j_call: TRBJ2-1; d_call: .; v_call: TRBV7-6; clone_size: .; cdr3_nt: TGTGCCAGCAGCTCGGGCCGAGGAGGTGAGCAGTTCTTC; cdr3_aa: CASSSGRGGEQFF
j_call: TRBJ2-3; d_call: .; v_call: TRBV7-3; clone_size: .; cdr3_nt: TGTGCCAGCAGCTTGGGCGGCCGGGGCACAGATACGCAGTATTTT; cdr3_aa: CASSLGGRGTDTQYF
j_call: TRBJ2-5; d_call: TRBD1; v_call: TRBV19; clone_size: .; cdr3_nt: TGTGCCAGTTCCTGGACAGGGGAGCGGGAGACCCAGTACTTC; cdr3_aa: CASSWTGERETQYF
j_call: TRBJ1-2; d_call: .; v_call: TRBV30; clone_size: .; cdr3_nt: TGTGCCTGGAGTGAGGCCCGTGAGGGCTACACCTTC; cdr3_aa: CAWSEAREGYTF
j_call: TRBJ2-6; d_call: .; v_call: TRBV24-1; clone_size: .; cdr3_nt: TGTGCCACCAGTGGTCGAGGACGTGGCGTTCCTGGGGCCAACGTCCTGACTTTC; cdr3_aa: CATSGRGRGVPGANVLTF
j_call: TRBJ2-3; d_call: .; v_call: TRBV9; clone_size: .; cdr3_nt: TGTGCCAGCAGCGATGCTCGGGGGTCTGCGCAGTATTTT; cdr3_aa: CASSDARGSAQYF
j_call: TRBJ2-5; d_call: TRBD1; v_call: TRBV20-1; clone_size: .; cdr3_nt: TGCAGTGCTAGAAGGGACAGGGGAGAAGAGACCCAGTACTTC; cdr3_aa: CSARRDRGEETQYF
j_call: TRBJ1-2; d_call: TRBD1; v_call: TRBV27; clone_size: .; cdr3_nt: TGTGCCAGCAGACCCAGGGGGAACTATGGCTACACCTTC; cdr3_aa: CASRPRGNYGYTF
j_call: TRBJ2-1; d_call: .; v_call: TRBV30; clone_size: .; cdr3_nt: TGTGCCTGGAGTATTGGAGTCTACAATGAGCAGTTCTTC; cdr3_aa: CAWSIGVYNEQFF
j_call: TRBJ2-7; d_call: .; v_call: TRBV5-1; clone_size: .; cdr3_nt: TGCGCCAGCAGCTTGGTGGTGAGCTCCTACGAGCAGTACTTC; cdr3_aa: CASSLVVSSYEQYF
j_call: TRBJ2-6; d_call: .; v_call: TRBV7-9; clone_size: .; cdr3_nt: TGTGCCAGCAGCTTGTTGCAGAGCTCTGGGGCCAACGTCCTGACTTTC; cdr3_aa: CASSLLQSSGANVLTF
j_call: TRBJ1-1; d_call: .; v_call: TRBV5-1; clone_size: .; cdr3_nt: TGCGCCAGCAGCACCGGACTGGTAGAAGCTTTCTTT; cdr3_aa: CASSTGLVEAFF
j_call: TRBJ2-1; d_call: .; v_call: TRBV29-1; clone_size: .; cdr3_nt: TGCAGCGTTGGCCTAGACAATGAGCAGTTCTTC; cdr3_aa: CSVGLDNEQFF
j_call: TRBJ1-3; d_call: .; v_call: TRBV29-1; clone_size: .; cdr3_nt: TGCAGCGTCGCACGCCCTCAGGGTGCAGGAAACACCATATATTTT; cdr3_aa: CSVARPQGAGNTIYF
j_call: TRBJ2-5; d_call: .; v_call: TRBV6-2/TRBV6-3; clone_size: .; cdr3_nt: TGTGCCAGCAGTGCAAGGGGTGAGGAGACCCAGTACTTC; cdr3_aa: CASSARGEETQYF
j_call: TRBJ2-3; d_call: .; v_call: TRBV7-6; clone_size: .; cdr3_nt: TGTGCCAGCAGCTTATCCGTAACTAACACAGATACGCAGTATTTT; cdr3_aa: CASSLSVTNTDTQYF
j_call: TRBJ1-1; d_call: .; v_call: TRBV6-5; clone_size: .; cdr3_nt: TGTGCCTCCCGAGTTGGCACTGAAGCTTTCTTT; cdr3_aa: CASRVGTEAFF
j_call: TRBJ1-5; d_call: .; v_call: TRBV12-3/TRBV12-4; clone_size: .; cdr3_nt: TGTGCCAGCAGTTTTCAGGATCAGGGAGGCCAGCCCCAGCATTTT; cdr3_aa: CASSFQDQGGQPQHF
j_call: TRBJ2-7; d_call: .; v_call: TRBV9; clone_size: .; cdr3_nt: TGTGCCAGCAGCGTGCAGGGGGAGGAAATCTACGAGCAGTACTTC; cdr3_aa: CASSVQGEEIYEQYF
j_call: TRBJ2-5; d_call: TRBD1; v_call: TRBV6-5; clone_size: .; cdr3_nt: TGTGCCAGCAGTTACTCCCGGACAGGGCAAGAGACCCAGTACTTC; cdr3_aa: CASSYSRTGQETQYF
j_call: TRBJ2-3; d_call: .; v_call: TRBV24-1; clone_size: .; cdr3_nt: TGTGCCACCAGTGACTCACGCACAGATACGCAGTATTTT; cdr3_aa: CATSDSRTDTQYF
j_call: TRBJ2-1; d_call: .; v_call: TRBV9; clone_size: .; cdr3_nt: TGTGCCAGCAGCCAGAAACCCGGGATGGAGTTCTTC; cdr3_aa: CASSQKPGMEFF
j_call: TRBJ2-3; d_call: TRBD2; v_call: TRBV27; clone_size: .; cdr3_nt: TGTGCCAGCAGTTTATGGTCTAGCGGGGGGGGCCAGACAGATACGCAGTATTTT; cdr3_aa: CASSLWSSGGGQTDTQYF
j_call: TRBJ2-7; d_call: .; v_call: TRBV5-1; clone_size: .; cdr3_nt: TGCGCCAGCAGCCGCAGCGCCTTGCAGGGCCGTTACTCCGAGCAGTACTTC; cdr3_aa: CASSRSALQGRYSEQYF
j_call: TRBJ2-1; d_call: TRBD2; v_call: TRBV5-1; clone_size: once; cdr3_nt: TGCGCCAGCAGCCCGGGACTAGCGGGATGGGGGCAGTTCTTC; cdr3_aa: CASSPGLAGWGQFF
j_call: TRBJ1-6; d_call: .; v_call: TRBV5-6; clone_size: .; cdr3_nt: TGTGCCAGCAGCTTGGGTGGGCCGTCACCCCTCCACTTT; cdr3_aa: CASSLGGPSPLHF
j_call: TRBJ2-7; d_call: .; v_call: TRBV15; clone_size: .; cdr3_nt: TGTGCCACCAGCAAGCAGAGGGAAGGGCGCGAGCAGTACTTC; cdr3_aa: CATSKQREGREQYF
j_call: TRBJ2-2; d_call: .; v_call: TRBV29-1; clone_size: .; cdr3_nt: TGCAGCGTTGAGCCTCGGTCGAACACCGGGGAGCTGTTTTTT; cdr3_aa: CSVEPRSNTGELFF
j_call: TRBJ2-1; d_call: .; v_call: TRBV5-1; clone_size: .; cdr3_nt: TGCGCCAGCAGCTTGGTCGGCCGCGGCAATGAGCAGTTCTTC; cdr3_aa: CASSLVGRGNEQFF
j_call: TRBJ1-2; d_call: .; v_call: TRBV6-5; clone_size: .; cdr3_nt: TGTGCCAGCAGTTACCATCGCAAAAACCTGGGGGGCTACACCTTC; cdr3_aa: CASSYHRKNLGGYTF
j_call: TRBJ2-1; d_call: TRBD2; v_call: TRBV6-4; clone_size: .; cdr3_nt: TGTGCCAGCAGTTATAGCGGGAACTCCTACAATGAGCAGTTCTTC; cdr3_aa: CASSYSGNSYNEQFF
j_call: TRBJ2-7; d_call: TRBD1; v_call: TRBV6-1; clone_size: few; cdr3_nt: TGTGCCAGCGGAGGACAGGTGACCTACGAGCAGTACTTC; cdr3_aa: CASGGQVTYEQYF
j_call: TRBJ2-2; d_call: TRBD1; v_call: TRBV12-3/TRBV12-4; clone_size: .; cdr3_nt: TGTGCCAGCGACAGGGATATCACCGGGGAGCTGTTTTTT; cdr3_aa: CASDRDITGELFF